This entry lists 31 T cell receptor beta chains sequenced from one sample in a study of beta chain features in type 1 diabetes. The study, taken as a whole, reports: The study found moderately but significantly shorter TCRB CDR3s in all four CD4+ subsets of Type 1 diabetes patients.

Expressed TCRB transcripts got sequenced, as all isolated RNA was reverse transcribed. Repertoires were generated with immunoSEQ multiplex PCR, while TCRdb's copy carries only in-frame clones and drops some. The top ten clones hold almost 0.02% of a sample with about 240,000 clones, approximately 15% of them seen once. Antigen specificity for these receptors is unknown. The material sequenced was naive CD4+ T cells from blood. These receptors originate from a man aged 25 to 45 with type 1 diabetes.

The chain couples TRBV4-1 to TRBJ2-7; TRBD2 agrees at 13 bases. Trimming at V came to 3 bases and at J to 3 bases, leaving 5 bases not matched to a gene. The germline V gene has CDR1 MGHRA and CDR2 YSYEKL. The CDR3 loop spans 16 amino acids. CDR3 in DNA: TGCGCCAGCAGCCATCCGACTAGCGGGAGGATCTACGAGCAGTACTTC. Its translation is CASSHPTSGRIYEQYF.

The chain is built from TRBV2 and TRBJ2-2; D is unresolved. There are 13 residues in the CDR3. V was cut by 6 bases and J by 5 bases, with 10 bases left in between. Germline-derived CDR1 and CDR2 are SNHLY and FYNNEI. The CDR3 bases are TGTGCCAGCAGAGAGGAACGAACCGGGGAGCTGTTTTTT. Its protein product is CASREERTGELFF.

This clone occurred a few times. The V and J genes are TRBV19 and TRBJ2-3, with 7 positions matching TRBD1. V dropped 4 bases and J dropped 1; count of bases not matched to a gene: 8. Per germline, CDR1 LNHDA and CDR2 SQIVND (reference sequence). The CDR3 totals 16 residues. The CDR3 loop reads CASSRTLGGGTDTQYF. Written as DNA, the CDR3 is TGTGCCAGTAGTAGGACCTTAGGGGGCGGCACAGATACGCAGTATTTT. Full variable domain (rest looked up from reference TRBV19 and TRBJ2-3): DGGITQSPKYLFRKEGQNVTLSCEQNLNHDAMYWYRQDPGQGLRLIYYSQIVNDFQKGDIAEGYSVSREKKESFPLTVTSAQKNPTAFYLCASSRTLGGGTDTQYFGPGTRLTVL.

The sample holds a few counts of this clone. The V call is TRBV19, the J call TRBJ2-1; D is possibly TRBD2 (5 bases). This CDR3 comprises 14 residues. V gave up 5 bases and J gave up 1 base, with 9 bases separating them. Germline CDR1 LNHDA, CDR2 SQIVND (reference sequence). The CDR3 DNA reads TGTGCCAGTAGTTATAGAGGGTCCTACAATGAGCAGTTCTTC. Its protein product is CASSYRGSYNEQFF.

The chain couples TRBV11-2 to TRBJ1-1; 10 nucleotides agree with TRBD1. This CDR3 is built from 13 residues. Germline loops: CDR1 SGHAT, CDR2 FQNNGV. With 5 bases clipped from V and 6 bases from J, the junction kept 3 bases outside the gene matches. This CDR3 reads CASSPGQGAEAFF. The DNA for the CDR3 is TGTGCCAGCAGCCCCGGACAGGGGGCTGAAGCTTTCTTT.

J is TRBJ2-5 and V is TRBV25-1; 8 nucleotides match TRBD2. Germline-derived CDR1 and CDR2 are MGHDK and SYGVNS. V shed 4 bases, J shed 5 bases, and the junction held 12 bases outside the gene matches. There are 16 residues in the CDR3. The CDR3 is CASSVGLVKEPETQYF. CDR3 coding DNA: TGTGCCAGCAGTGTGGGACTAGTGAAGGAACCCGAGACCCAGTACTTC.

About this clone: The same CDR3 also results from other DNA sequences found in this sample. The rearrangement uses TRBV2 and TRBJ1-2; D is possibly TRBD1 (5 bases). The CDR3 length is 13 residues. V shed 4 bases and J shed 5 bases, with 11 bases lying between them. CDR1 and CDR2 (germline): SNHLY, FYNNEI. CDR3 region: CASSGQGNYGYTF. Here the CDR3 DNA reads TGTGCCAGCAGTGGGCAGGGTAATTATGGCTACACCTTC. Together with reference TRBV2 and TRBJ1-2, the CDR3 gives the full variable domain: EPEVTQTPSHQVTQMGQEVILRCVPISNHLYFYWYRQILGQKVEFLVSFYNNEISEKSEIFDDQFSVERPDGSNFTLKIRSTKLEDSAMYFCASSGQGNYGYTFGSGTRLTVV.

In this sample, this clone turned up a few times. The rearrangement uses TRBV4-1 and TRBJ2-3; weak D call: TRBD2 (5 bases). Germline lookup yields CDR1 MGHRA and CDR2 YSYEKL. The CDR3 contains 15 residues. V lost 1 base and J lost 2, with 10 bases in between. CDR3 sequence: CASSQVKDFTDTQYF. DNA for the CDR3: TGCGCCAGCAGCCAAGTCAAGGACTTCACAGATACGCAGTATTTT.

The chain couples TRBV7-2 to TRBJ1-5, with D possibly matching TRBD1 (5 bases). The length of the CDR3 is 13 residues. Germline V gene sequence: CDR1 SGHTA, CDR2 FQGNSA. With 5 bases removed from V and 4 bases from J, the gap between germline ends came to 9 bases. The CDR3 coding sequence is TGTGCCAGCAGCCGGGACTCGAATCAGCCCCAGCATTTT. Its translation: CASSRDSNQPQHF.

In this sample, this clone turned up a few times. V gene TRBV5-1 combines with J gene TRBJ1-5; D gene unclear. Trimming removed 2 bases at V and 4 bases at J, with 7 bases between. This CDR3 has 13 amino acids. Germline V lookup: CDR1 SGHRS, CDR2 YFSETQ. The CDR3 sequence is CASSFEANQPQHF. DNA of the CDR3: TGCGCCAGCAGCTTTGAGGCGAATCAGCCCCAGCATTTT.

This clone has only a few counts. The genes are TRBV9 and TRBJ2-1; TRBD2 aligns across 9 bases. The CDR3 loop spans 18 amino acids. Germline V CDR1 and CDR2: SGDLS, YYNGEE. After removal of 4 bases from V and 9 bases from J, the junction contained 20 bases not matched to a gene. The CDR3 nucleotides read TGTGCCAGCAGCCCCTCAGCTAGCGGGGCCCAGCCTTCAGGTGAGCAGTTCTTC. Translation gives CASSPSASGAQPSGEQFF.

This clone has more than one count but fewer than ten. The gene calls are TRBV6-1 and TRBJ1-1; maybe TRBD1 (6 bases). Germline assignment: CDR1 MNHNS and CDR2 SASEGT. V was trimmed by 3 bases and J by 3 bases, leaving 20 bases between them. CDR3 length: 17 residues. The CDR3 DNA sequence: TGTGCCAGCAGTGATTGGGACACCCGTCGCGTGGACACTGAAGCTTTCTTT. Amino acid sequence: CASSDWDTRRVDTEAFF.

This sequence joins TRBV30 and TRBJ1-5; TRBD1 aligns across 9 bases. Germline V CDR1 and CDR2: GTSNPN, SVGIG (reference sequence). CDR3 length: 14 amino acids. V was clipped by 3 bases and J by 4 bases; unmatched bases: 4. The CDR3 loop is CAWSLGQGNQPQHF. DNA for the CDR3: TGTGCCTGGAGCTTGGGACAGGGTAATCAGCCCCAGCATTTT.

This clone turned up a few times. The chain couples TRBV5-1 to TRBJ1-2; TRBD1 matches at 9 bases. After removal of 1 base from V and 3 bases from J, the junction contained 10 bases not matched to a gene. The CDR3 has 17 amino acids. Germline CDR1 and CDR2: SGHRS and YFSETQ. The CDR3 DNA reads TGCGCCAGCAGCTTGTTCGCTCCACAGGGGGCGGACTATGGCTACACCTTC. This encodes CASSLFAPQGADYGYTF.

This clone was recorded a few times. The CDR3 loop is CSVGRGFQETQYF. DNA of the CDR3: TGCAGCGTTGGCCGCGGGTTTCAAGAGACCCAGTACTTC. The rearrangement links TRBV29-1 to TRBJ2-5; tentatively, D is TRBD2 (5 bases). The length of the CDR3 is 13 residues. Germline V gives CDR1 SQVTM, CDR2 ANQGSEA. Trimming pared 4 bases from V and 2 bases from J, leaving 11 bases between.

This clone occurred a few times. The CDR3 is CSVEVLAEKTSGANVLTF. The DNA of the CDR3 is TGCAGCGTTGAAGTACTAGCGGAAAAAACCTCTGGGGCCAACGTCCTGACTTTC. The rearrangement joins TRBV29-1 to TRBJ2-6; 8 bases line up with TRBD2. The CDR3 consists of 18 residues. Looked up from germline, CDR1 is SQVTM and CDR2 is ANQGSEA. J gave up 0 bases and V 1 base, and 8 bases lay outside the gene matches.

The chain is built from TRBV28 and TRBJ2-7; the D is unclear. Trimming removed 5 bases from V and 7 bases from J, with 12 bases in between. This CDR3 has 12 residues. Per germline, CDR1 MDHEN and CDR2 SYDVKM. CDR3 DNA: TGTGCCAGCAGTCCATCATGGGCAGAGCAGTACTTC. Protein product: CASSPSWAEQYF.

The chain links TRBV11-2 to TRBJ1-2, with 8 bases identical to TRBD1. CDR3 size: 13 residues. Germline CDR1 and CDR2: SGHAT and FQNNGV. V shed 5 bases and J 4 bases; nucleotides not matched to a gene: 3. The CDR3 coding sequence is TGTGCCAGCAGCCCGGACAGGGTCTATGGCTACACCTTC. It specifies CASSPDRVYGYTF.

The CDR3 reads CASSLFTSGATNYGYTF. CDR3 bases: TGTGCCAGCAGCCTATTCACGTCAGGCGCAACTAACTATGGCTACACCTTC. The chain joins TRBV11-2 to TRBJ1-2; D unresolved. V was cut by 5 bases and J by 0 bases, with 19 bases left in between. CDR3 length equals 17 residues. Germline V gene lookup returns CDR1 SGHAT and CDR2 FQNNGV.

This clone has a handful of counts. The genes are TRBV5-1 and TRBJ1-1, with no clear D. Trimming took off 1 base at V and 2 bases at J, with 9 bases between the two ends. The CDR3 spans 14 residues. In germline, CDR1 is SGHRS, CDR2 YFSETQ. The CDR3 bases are TGCGCCAGCAGCTTGAGTACGCTAAACACTGAAGCTTTCTTT. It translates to CASSLSTLNTEAFF. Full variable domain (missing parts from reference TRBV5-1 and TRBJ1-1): KAGVTQTPRYLIKTRGQQVTLSCSPISGHRSVSWYQQTPGQGLQFLFEYFSETQRNKGNFPGRFSGRQFSNSRSEMNVSTLELGDSALYLCASSLSTLNTEAFFGQGTRLTVV.

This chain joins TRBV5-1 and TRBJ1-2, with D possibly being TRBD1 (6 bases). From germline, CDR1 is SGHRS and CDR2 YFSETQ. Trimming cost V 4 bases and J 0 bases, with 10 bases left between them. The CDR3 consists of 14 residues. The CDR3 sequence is CASSLGTSNYGYTF. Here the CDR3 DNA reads TGCGCCAGCAGCCTCGGGACATCTAACTATGGCTACACCTTC.

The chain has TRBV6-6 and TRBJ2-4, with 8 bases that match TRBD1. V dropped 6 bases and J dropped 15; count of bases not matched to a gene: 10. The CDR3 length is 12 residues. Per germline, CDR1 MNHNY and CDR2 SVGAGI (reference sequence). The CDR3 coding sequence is TGTGCCAGCAGCCCGGACAGGGAATATGGGTACTTC. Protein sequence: CASSPDREYGYF.

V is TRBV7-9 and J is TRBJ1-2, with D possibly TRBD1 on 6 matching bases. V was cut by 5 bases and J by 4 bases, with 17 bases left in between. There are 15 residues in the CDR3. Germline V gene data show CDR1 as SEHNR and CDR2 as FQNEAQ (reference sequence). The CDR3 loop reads CASSPRGGGGYGYTF. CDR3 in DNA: TGTGCCAGCAGCCCGAGGGGAGGGGGTGGCTATGGCTACACCTTC.

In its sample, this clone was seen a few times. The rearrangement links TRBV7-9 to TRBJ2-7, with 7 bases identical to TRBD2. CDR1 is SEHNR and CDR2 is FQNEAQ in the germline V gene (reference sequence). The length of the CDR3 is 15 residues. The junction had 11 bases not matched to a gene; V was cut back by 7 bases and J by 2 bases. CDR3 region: CASTPRASGTYEQYF. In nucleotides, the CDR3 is TGTGCCAGCACCCCCCGTGCTAGCGGTACCTACGAGCAGTACTTC.

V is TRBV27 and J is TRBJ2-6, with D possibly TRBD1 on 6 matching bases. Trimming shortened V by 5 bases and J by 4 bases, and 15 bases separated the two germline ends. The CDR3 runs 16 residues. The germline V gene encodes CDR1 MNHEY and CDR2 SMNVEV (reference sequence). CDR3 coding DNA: TGTGCCAGCAGTGCGTATGGGGGCGTCGGGGCCAACGTCCTGACTTTC. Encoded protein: CASSAYGGVGANVLTF.

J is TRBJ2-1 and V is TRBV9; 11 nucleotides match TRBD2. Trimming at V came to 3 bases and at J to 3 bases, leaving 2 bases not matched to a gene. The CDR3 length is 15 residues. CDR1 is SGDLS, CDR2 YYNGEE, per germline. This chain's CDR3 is CASSGGTSGYNEQFF. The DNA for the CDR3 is TGTGCCAGCAGCGGGGGGACTAGCGGCTACAATGAGCAGTTCTTC. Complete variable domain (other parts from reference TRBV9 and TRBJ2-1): DSGVTQTPKHLITATGQRVTLRCSPRSGDLSVYWYQQSLDQGLQFLIQYYNGEERAKGNILERFSAQQFPDLHSELNLSSLELGDSALYFCASSGGTSGYNEQFFGPGTRLTVL.

The CDR3 region has the DNA TGCGCCAGCAGCCAAGATCGAGACAGGGTGAACACTGAAGCTTTCTTT. It is translated as CASSQDRDRVNTEAFF. The genes are TRBV4-1 and TRBJ1-1; 7 bases map to TRBD1. This CDR3 region has 16 residues. Germline loops: CDR1 MGHRA, CDR2 YSYEKL. V lost 0 bases and J lost 0; bases outside the gene matches: 4.

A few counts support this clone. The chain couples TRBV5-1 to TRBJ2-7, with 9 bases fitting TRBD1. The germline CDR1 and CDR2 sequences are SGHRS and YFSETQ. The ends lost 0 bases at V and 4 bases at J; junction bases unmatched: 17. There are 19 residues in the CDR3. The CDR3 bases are TGCGCCAGCAGCTTGGTGGGCTCCACAGGGGGCAAACGACAGTACGAGCAGTACTTC. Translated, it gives CASSLVGSTGGKRQYEQYF.

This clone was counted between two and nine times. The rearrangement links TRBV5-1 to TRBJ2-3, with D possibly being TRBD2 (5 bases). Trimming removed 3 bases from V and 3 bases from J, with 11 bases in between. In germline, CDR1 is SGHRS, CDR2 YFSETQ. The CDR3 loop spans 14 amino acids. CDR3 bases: TGCGCCAGCAGCTCAACCCGGGGTACAGATACGCAGTATTTT. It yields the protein CASSSTRGTDTQYF.

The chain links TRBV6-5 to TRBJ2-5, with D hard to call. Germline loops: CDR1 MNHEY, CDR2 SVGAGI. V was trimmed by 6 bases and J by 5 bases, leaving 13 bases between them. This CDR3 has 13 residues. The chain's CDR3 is CASRPAPAETQYF. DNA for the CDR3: TGTGCCAGCAGACCGGCCCCAGCGGAGACCCAGTACTTC.

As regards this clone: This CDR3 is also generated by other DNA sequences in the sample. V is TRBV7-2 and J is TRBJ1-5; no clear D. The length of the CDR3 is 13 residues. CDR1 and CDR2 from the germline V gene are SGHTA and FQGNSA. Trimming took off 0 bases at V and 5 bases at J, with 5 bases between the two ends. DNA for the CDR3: TGTGCCAGCAGCTTAGCTTTCGATCAGCCCCAGCATTTT. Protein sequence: CASSLAFDQPQHF.